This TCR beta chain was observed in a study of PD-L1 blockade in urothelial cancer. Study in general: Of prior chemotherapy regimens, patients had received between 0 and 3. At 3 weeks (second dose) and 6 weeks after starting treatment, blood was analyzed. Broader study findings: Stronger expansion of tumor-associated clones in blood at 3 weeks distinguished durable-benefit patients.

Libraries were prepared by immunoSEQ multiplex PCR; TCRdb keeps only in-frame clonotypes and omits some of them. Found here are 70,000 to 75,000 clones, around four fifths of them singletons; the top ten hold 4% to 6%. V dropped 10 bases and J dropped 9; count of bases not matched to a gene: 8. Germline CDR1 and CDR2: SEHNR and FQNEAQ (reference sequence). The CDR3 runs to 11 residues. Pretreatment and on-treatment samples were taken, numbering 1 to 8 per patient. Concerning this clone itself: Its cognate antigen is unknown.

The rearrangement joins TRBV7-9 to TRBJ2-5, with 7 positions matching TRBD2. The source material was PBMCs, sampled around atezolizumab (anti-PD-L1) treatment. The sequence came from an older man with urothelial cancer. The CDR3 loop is CATSSGDPQYF. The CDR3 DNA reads TGTGCCACCTCGAGCGGGGATCCCCAGTACTTC.